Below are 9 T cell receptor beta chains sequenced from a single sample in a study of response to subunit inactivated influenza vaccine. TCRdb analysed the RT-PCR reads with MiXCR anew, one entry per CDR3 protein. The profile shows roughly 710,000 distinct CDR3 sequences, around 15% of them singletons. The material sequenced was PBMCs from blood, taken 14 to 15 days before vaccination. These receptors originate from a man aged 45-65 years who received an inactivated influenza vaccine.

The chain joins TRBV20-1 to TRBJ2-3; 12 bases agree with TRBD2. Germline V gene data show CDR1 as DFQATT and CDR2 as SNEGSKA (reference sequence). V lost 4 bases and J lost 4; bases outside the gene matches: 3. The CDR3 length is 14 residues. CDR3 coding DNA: TGCAGTGCTAATCGACTAGCGGGGGCAGATACGCAGTATTTT. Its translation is CSANRLAGADTQYF.

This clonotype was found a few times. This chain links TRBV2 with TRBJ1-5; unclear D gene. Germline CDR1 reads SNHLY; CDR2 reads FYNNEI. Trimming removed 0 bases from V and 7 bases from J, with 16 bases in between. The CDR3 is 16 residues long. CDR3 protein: CASSEAPPLPRQPQHF. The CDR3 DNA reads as TGTGCCAGCAGTGAAGCGCCCCCCCTGCCCCGACAGCCCCAGCATTTT. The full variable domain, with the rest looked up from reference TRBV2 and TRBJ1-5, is EPEVTQTPSHQVTQMGQEVILRCVPISNHLYFYWYRQILGQKVEFLVSFYNNEISEKSEIFDDQFSVERPDGSNFTLKIRSTKLEDSAMYFCASSEAPPLPRQPQHFGDGTRLSIL.

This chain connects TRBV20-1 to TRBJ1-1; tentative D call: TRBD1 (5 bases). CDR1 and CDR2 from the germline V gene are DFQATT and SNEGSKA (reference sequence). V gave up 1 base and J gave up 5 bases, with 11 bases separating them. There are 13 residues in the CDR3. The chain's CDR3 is CSARGPGRTEAFF. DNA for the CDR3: TGCAGTGCTAGAGGACCAGGGAGGACTGAAGCTTTCTTT.

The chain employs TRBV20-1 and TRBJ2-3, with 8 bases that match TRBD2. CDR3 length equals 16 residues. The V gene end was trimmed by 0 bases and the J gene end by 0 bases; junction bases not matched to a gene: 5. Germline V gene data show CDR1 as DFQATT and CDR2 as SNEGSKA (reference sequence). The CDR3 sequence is CSARDLAGTSTDTQYF. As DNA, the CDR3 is TGCAGTGCTAGAGACTTAGCGGGGACTAGCACAGATACGCAGTATTTT.

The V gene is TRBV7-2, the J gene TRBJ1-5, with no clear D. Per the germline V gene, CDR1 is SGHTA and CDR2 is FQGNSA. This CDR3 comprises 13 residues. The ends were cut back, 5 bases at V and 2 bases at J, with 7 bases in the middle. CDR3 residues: CASSTRGNQPQHF. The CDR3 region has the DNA TGTGCCAGCAGCACCCGGGGCAATCAGCCCCAGCATTTT.

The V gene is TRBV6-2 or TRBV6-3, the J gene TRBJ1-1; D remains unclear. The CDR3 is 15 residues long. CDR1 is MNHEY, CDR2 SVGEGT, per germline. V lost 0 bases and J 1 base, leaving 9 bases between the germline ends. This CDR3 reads CASSYSGSRNTEAFF. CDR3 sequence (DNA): TGTGCCAGCAGTTACTCCGGGAGTCGGAACACTGAAGCTTTCTTT.

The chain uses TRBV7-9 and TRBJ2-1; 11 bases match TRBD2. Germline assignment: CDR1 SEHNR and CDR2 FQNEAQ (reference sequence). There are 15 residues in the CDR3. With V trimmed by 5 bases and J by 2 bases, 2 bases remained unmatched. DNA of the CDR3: TGTGCCAGCAGCATTAGCGGGGGGGCCTACAATGAGCAGTTCTTC. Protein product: CASSISGGAYNEQFF.

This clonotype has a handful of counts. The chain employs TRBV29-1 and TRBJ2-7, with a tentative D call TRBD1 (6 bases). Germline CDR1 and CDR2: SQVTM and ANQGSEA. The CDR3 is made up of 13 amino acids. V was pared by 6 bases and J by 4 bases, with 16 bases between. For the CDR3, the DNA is TGCAGCGTAACCGGGACAACTACTTACGAGCAGTACTTC. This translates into CSVTGTTTYEQYF.

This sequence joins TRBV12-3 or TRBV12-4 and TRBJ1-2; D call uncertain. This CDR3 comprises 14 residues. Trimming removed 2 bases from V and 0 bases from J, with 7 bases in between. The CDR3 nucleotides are TGTGCCAGCAGTTTACAGCGAGCTAACTATGGCTACACCTTC. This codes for CASSLQRANYGYTF.